This T cell receptor beta chain was recorded in a study of blood T cell repertoires in COVID-19. Study context: Samples came from the United States, Italy and Spain, spanning acute and convalescent COVID-19.

Shortly before study entry, within 2 weeks, exposed participants had met a COVID-19 case. The germline V gene encodes CDR1 SGHTA and CDR2 FQGTGA. The CDR3 has 13 residues. Trimming took off 1 base at V and 4 bases at J, with 8 bases between the two ends. Per the original data handling: Counts of nucleated cells, estimated from reference gene primer amplification, were obtained. Some clones are missing from TCRdb's copy, which holds only in-frame ones; the method was immunoSEQ multiplex PCR. D and trimming come from the DNA, and the V and J calls and clone size come from that table. The sample includes more than 350,000 clones, roughly 88% of them seen just once.

The specimen was PBMCs or T cells enriched from blood (not recorded which). The rearrangement links TRBV7-3 to TRBJ2-7; D possibly corresponds to TRBD1 (6 bases). This TCR came from a woman aged 18-35 years who had been exposed to COVID-19. This CDR3 reads CASSLIGGYEQYF. The CDR3 nucleotides read TGTGCCAGCAGCTTAATAGGGGGTTACGAGCAGTACTTC.